The rows below give T cell receptor beta chains drawn from one sample of a study of vaccination and CD4 T cells after COVID-19. TCRdb re-derived calls from the PCR reads in MiXCR, one entry per CDR3 protein. The sample includes fewer than 12,000 distinct CDR3 sequences, about 40% seen only once; the top ten take about a fifth. These receptors' targets are unknown. Sequencing was done on a sample of CD4+ T cells from blood, cultured in vitro. Receptors originate from a human donor who had recovered from COVID-19. The conserved cysteine and the conserved F or W are not part of the CDR3 here. For some rows the clone size is stated as once, few or many, or as a class when expanded; others skip it.

clone size	J gene	V gene	CDR3 protein
-	TRBJ2-2	TRBV6-1	ASSLQTGVVTGELF
once	TRBJ2-6	TRBV7-2	ASAKDGANVLT
few	TRBJ1-1	TRBV11-3	ASSLGPQWGRGLNTEAF
-	TRBJ1-2	TRBV5-1	ASSLDGSGDYGYT
-	TRBJ2-7	TRBV4-2	ASSQDRSGATYEQY
few	TRBJ1-6	TRBV6-1	ASSHDGSYNSPLH
-	TRBJ2-1	TRBV5-4	ASSLDTSGGYNEQF
-	TRBJ2-3	TRBV19	ASSIGLAGGADTQY
few	TRBJ1-5	TRBV7-8	ASRLKAVGGQPQH
-	TRBJ2-1	TRBV27	ASSLNQGAGREQF
-	TRBJ2-2	TRBV5-4	ASSSGTRSTGELF
-	TRBJ1-5	TRBV12-3/TRBV12-4	ASSLSDILGPQH
-	TRBJ2-6	TRBV19	ASSPGESSGANVLT
-	TRBJ2-7	TRBV6-1	ASSNGLQGRYEQY
-	TRBJ2-7	TRBV6-2/TRBV6-3	ASSSSGAYYEQY
-	TRBJ1-1	TRBV7-2	ASSPREAGEAF
-	TRBJ1-4	TRBV7-9	ASSFSGQGGEKLF
-	TRBJ1-1	TRBV19	ASSRKVNTEAF
-	TRBJ1-1	TRBV12-3/TRBV12-4	ASSLGGITEAF
-	TRBJ2-4	TRBV6-5	ASSYSGTGLAKNIQY
few	TRBJ2-4	TRBV20-1	SAEDSPAKNIQY
few	TRBJ2-7	TRBV2	ASSVGTGYYEQY
-	TRBJ2-1	TRBV12-3/TRBV12-4	ASSSFNEQF
few	TRBJ1-1	TRBV5-1	ASSLTGQGYTEAF
-	TRBJ1-4	TRBV3-1	ASRGAGNEKLF
-	TRBJ2-7	TRBV6-5	ASSYSPMRAYEQY
once	TRBJ2-5	TRBV6-5	ASSYRGREETQY
few	TRBJ1-1	TRBV2	ASSELPGQGSLF
-	TRBJ2-6	TRBV7-2	ASSSRSSDRLSGANVLT
-	TRBJ2-1	TRBV6-1	ASSRALPPYNEQF
-	TRBJ2-3	TRBV5-1	ASSWAGVGTDTQY
-	TRBJ1-2	TRBV15	ATSVGYGYS
-	TRBJ2-5	TRBV23-1	ASSQSEGGTQY
-	TRBJ2-2	TRBV7-9	ASSSGWLDGGELF
-	TRBJ2-2	TRBV18	ASSPVGRGVNTGELF
few	TRBJ1-2	TRBV23-1	ASSHRGQGRGIWGYT
-	TRBJ2-5	TRBV7-9	ASSSGLAGRQETQY
few	TRBJ1-5	TRBV19	ASRHRNPGQPQH
few	TRBJ1-2	TRBV19	ASSSRGVGYT
few	TRBJ2-7	TRBV7-6	ASSPQTGETYEQY
few	TRBJ1-1	TRBV6-1	ASKTDGWNTEAF
-	TRBJ2-2	TRBV18	AAAAGGGELF
-	TRBJ2-3	TRBV20-1	SAKRYLGNTQY
-	TRBJ2-5	TRBV20-1	SAWTSGQETQY
few	TRBJ1-1	TRBV2	ASSVQSGRAF
-	TRBJ2-7	TRBV15	ATSRDDFLGRSYEQY
medium-sized	TRBJ1-2	TRBV20-1	SARDIIATKGYT
-	TRBJ2-4	TRBV30	AWNGGTLAKNIQY
few	TRBJ1-1	TRBV6-5	ASSYSRQLILNTEAF
-	TRBJ1-5	TRBV7-9	ASSPGGGGSNQPQH